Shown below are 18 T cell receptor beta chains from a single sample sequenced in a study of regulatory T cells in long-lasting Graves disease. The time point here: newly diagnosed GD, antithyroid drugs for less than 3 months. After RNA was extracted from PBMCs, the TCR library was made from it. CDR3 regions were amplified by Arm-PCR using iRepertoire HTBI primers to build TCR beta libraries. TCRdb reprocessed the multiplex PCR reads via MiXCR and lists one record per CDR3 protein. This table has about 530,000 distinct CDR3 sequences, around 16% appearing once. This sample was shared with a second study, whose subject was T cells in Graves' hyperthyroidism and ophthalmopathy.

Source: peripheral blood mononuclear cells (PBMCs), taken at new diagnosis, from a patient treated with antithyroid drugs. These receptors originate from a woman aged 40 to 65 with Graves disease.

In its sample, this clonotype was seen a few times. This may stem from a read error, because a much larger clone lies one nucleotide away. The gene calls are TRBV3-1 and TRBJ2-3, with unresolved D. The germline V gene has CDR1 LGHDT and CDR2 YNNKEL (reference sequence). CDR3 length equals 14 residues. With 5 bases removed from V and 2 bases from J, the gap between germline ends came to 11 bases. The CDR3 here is CASSYGWVTDTQYF. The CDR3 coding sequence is TGTGCCAGCAGCTACGGGTGGGTCACAGATACGCAGTATTTT.

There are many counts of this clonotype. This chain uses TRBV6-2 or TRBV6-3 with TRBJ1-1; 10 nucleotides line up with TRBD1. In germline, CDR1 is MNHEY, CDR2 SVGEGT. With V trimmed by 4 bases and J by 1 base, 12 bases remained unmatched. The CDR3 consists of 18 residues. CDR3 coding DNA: TGTGCCAGCAGTTCGAGACAGGGGGCGAACCAAAGGAACACTGAAGCTTTCTTT. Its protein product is CASSSRQGANQRNTEAFF.

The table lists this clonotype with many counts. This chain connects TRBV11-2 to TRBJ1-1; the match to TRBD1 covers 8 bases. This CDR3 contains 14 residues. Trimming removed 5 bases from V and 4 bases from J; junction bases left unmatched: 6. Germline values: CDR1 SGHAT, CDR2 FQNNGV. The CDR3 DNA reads TGTGCCAGCAGCACGGACCAGGGGGCCACTGAAGCTTTCTTT. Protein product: CASSTDQGATEAFF.

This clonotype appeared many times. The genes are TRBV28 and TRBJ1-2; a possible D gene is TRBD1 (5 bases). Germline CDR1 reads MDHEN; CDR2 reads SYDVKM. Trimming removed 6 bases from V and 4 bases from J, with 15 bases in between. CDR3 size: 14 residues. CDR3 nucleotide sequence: TGTGCCAGCAGCCAGGGTTGGTACGGCTATGGCTACACCTTC. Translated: CASSQGWYGYGYTF.

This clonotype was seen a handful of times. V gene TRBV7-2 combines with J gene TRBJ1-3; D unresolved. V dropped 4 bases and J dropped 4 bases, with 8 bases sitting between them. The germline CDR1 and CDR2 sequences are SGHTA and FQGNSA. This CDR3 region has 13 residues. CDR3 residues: CASSSDRGNTIYF. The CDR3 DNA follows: TGTGCCAGCAGCTCCGACCGAGGAAACACCATATATTTT.

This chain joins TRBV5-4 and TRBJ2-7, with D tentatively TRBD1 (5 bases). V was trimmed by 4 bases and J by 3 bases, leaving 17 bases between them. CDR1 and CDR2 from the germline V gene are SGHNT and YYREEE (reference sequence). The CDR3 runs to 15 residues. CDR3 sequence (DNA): TGTGCCAGCAGCCCCGACAGCATCATGCACTACGAGCAGTACTTC. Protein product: CASSPDSIMHYEQYF. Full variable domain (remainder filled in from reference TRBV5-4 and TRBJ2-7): ETGVTQSPTHLIKTRGQQVTLRCSSQSGHNTVSWYQQALGQGPQFIFQYYREEENGRGNFPPRFSGLQFPNYSSELNVNALELDDSALYLCASSPDSIMHYEQYFGPGTRLTVT.

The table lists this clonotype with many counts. CDR3 nucleotides: TGCGCCAGCAGCCCCGGAGGAAGCGGGGGCACAGATACGCAGTATTTT. Amino acid sequence: CASSPGGSGGTDTQYF. This chain uses TRBV5-1 with TRBJ2-3; 7 bases agree with TRBD2. V shed 4 bases, J shed 1 base, and the junction held 9 bases outside the gene matches. Germline V gives CDR1 SGHRS, CDR2 YFSETQ. The CDR3 totals 16 residues.

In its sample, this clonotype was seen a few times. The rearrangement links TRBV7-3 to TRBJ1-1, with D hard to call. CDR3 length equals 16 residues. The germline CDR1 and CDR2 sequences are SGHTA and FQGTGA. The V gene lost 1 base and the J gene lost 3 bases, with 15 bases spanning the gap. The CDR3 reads CASSLSHGEGDTEAFF. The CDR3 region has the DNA TGTGCCAGCAGCTTAAGCCATGGGGAGGGAGACACTGAAGCTTTCTTT.

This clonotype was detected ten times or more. Written as DNA, the CDR3 is TGTGCCTGGAGTGTCGGGCAGCCCGAGCAGTACTTC. Residues: CAWSVGQPEQYF. This sequence joins TRBV30 and TRBJ2-7; the D is unclear. V gave up 0 bases and J gave up 6 bases, with 9 bases separating them. Looked up from germline, CDR1 is GTSNPN and CDR2 is SVGIG (reference sequence). This CDR3 is built from 12 residues. Full variable domain (missing parts from reference TRBV30 and TRBJ2-7): SQTIHQWPATLVQPVGSPLSLECTVEGTSNPNLYWYRQAAGRGLQLLFYSVGIGQISSEVPQNLSASRPQDRQFILSSKKLLLSDSGFYLCAWSVGQPEQYFGPGTRLTVT.

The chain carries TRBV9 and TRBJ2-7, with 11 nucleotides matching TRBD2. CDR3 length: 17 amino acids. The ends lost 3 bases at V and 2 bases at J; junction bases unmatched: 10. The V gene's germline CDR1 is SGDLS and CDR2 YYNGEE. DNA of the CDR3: TGTGCCAGCAGCGCACTAGCGGGAGTAGGTGGGGCCTACGAGCAGTACTTC. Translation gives CASSALAGVGGAYEQYF.

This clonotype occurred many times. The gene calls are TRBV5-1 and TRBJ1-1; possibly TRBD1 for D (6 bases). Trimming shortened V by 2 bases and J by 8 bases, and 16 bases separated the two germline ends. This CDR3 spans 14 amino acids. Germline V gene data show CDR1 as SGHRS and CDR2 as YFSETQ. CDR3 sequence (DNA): TGCGCCAGCAGCTTTTCAGGGGTGAGGGCCGAAGCTTTCTTT. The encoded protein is CASSFSGVRAEAFF.

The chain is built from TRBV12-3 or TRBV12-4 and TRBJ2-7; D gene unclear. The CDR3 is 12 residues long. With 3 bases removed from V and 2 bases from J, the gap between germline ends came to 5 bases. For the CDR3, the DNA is TGTGCCAGCAGTTTTTCCACCTACGAGCAGTACTTC. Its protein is CASSFSTYEQYF.

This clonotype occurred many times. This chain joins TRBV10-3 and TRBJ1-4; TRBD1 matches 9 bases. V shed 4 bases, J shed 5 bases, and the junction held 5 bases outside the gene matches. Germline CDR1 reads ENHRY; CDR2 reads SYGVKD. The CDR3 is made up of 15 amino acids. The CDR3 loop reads CAISATGTGNEKLFF. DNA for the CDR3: TGTGCCATCAGTGCAACCGGGACAGGGAATGAAAAACTGTTTTTT.

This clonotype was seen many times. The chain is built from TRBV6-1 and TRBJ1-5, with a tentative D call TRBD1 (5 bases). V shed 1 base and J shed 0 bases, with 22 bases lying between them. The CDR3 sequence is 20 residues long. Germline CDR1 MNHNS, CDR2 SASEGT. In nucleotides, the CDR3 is TGTGCCAGCAGTGAAGGTGGTGGGCAGGGAGCCTTTTATAGCAATCAGCCCCAGCATTTT. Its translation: CASSEGGGQGAFYSNQPQHF.

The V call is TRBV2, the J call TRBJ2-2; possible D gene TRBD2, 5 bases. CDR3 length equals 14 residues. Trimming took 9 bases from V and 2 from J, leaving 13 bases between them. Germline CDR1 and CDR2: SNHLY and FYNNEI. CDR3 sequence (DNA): TGTGCCAGTCGTTTCGAGGGTAACACCGGGGAGCTGTTTTTT. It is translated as CASRFEGNTGELFF.

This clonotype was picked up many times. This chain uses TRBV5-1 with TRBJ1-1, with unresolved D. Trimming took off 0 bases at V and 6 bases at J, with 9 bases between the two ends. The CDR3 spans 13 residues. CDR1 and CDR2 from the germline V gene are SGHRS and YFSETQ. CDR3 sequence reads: CASSLGSIPEAFF. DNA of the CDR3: TGCGCCAGCAGCTTGGGTTCCATCCCTGAAGCTTTCTTT.

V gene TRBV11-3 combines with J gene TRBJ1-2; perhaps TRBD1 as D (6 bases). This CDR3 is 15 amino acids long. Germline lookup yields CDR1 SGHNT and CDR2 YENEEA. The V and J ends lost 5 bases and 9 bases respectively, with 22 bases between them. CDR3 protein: CASSLDVGGPESYTF. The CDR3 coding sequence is TGTGCCAGCAGCCTTGACGTGGGGGGCCCGGAGAGCTACACCTTC. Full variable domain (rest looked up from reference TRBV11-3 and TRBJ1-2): EAGVVQSPRYKIIEKKQPVAFWCNPISGHNTLYWYLQNLGQGPELLIRYENEEAVDDSQLPKDRFSAERLKGVDSTLKIQPAELGDSAVYLCASSLDVGGPESYTFGSGTRLTVV.

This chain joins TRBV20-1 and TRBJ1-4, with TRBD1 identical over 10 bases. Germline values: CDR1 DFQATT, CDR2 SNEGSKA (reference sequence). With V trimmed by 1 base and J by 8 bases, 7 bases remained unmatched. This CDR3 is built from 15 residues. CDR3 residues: CSARVTGGAGEKLFF. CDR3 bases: TGCAGTGCTAGAGTGACAGGGGGCGCAGGGGAAAAACTGTTTTTT.